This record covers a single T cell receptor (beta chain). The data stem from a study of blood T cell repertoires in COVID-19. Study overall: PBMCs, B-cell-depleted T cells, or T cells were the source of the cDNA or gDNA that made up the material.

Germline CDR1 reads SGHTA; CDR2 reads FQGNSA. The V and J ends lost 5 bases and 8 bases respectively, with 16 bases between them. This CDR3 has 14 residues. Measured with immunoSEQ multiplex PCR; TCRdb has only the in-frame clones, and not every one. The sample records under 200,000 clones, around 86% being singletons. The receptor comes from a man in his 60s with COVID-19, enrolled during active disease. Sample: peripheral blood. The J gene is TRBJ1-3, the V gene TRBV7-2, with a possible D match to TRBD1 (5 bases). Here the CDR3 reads CASSPGGRVDTIYF. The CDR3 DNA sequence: TGTGCCAGCAGCCCTGGTGGCAGGGTAGACACCATATATTTT.